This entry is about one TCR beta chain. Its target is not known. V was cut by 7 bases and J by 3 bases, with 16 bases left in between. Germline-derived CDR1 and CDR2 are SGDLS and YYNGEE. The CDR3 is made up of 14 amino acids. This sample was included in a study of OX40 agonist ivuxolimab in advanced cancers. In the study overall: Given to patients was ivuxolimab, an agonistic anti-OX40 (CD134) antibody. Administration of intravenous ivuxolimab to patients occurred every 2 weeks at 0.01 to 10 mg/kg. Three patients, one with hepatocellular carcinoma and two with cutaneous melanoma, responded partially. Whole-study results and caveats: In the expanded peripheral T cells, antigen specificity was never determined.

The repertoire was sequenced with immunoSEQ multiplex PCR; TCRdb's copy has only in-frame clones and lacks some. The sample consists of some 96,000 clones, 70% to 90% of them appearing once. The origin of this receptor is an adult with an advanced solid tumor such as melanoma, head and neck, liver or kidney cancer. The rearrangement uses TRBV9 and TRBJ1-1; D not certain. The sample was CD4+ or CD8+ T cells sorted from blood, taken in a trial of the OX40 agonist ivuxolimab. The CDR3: CASASGLGYTEAFF. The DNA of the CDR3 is TGTGCCAGCGCCTCTGGTCTGGGCTACACTGAAGCTTTCTTT. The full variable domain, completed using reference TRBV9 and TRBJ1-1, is DSGVTQTPKHLITATGQRVTLRCSPRSGDLSVYWYQQSLDQGLQFLIQYYNGEERAKGNILERFSAQQFPDLHSELNLSSLELGDSALYFCASASGLGYTEAFFGQGTRLTVV.